Listed here is a single TCR beta chain. What it binds is not known. Use of 60 Vbeta and 13 Jbeta primers characterized the PCR. Repertoires were generated with immunoSEQ multiplex PCR, while TCRdb's copy carries only in-frame clones and drops some. The table has more than 90,000 clones, roughly 85% seen once. This CDR3 comprises 19 residues. The data stem from a study of cytomegalovirus exposure and HLA in healthy donors. Study-wide points: Follow-up analysis seemed to connect common viral pathogens with several of the most significant clusters identified. There were under 200 TCR beta chains listed as cytomegalovirus-associated. Researchers left out some V segments, among them TRBV6-2 and TRBV6-3, as indistinguishable.

The chain employs TRBV21-1 and TRBJ2-1; the table names TRBD2, a call not compared with the DNA. TRBV21-1 is labeled a pseudogene. Sequencing was performed on PBMCs. This clonotype originated in a man younger than 40 in good health and CMV-seronegative. The CDR3 protein is CASSKGDEGAGTYYNEQFF. Here the CDR3 DNA reads TGTGCCAGCAGCAAAGGCGATGAAGGCGCGGGTACCTACTACAATGAGCAGTTCTTC.